These 27 T cell receptor beta chains originate from one sample sequenced in a study of tumor-infiltrating lymphocytes in oesophageal squamous cell carcinoma. Each CDR3 protein is one row after TCRdb ran MiXCR on the PCR reads. The sample contains about 12,000 distinct CDR3 sequences, approximately 48% of which appear only once. The sequenced sample was esophageal tumor tissue. The receptors here all came from a female donor with esophageal squamous cell carcinoma.

Many counts were recorded for this clonotype. A much larger clone lies a single base off, so this may be a read error. The chain couples TRBV6-2 or TRBV6-3 to TRBJ2-5; 9 bases are a match to TRBD1. From germline, CDR1 is MNHEY and CDR2 SVGEGT. The CDR3 has 17 amino acids. With 3 bases clipped from V and 11 bases from J, the junction kept 19 bases outside the gene matches. CDR3 residues: CASSYNRDRVPLNEQYF. CDR3 nucleotide sequence: TGTGCCAGCAGTTATAACCGGGACAGGGTTCCTCTGAATGAGCAGTACTTC.

This chain connects TRBV7-2 to TRBJ2-1, with D hard to call. CDR1 SGHTA and CDR2 FQGNSA come from the germline V gene. CDR3 length: 12 amino acids. Trimming cost V 1 base and J 10 bases, with 8 bases left between them. CDR3 sequence: CASSLVRYEQFF. CDR3 coding DNA: TGTGCCAGCAGCTTAGTTAGGTACGAGCAGTTCTTC.

This clonotype was found many times. This chain links TRBV19 with TRBJ1-1, with D perhaps matching TRBD1 (6 bases). Germline lookup yields CDR1 LNHDA and CDR2 SQIVND (reference sequence). Between the trimmed V and J ends, which lost 4 bases and 2 bases, there was a span of 17 bases. CDR3 length: 16 amino acids. CDR3 DNA: TGTGCCAGTAGTAGCCACGGACGGGGGCGTAACACTGAAGCTTTCTTT. This sequence encodes CASSSHGRGRNTEAFF.

This chain joins TRBV7-9 and TRBJ2-1; the match to TRBD1 covers 9 bases. TRBJ2-3 matches the DNA end more closely, so the J call is doubtful. The CDR3 consists of 15 residues. Germline values: CDR1 SEHNR, CDR2 FQNEAQ (reference sequence). The CDR3 loop is CASSARQGVTDTQYF. In nucleotides, the CDR3 is TGTGCCAGCAGCGCAAGACAGGGGGTGACAGATACGCAGTATTTT.

The CDR3 sequence: CASRATSGRYNEQFF. The DNA for the CDR3 is TGTGCCAGCAGAGCAACTAGCGGGAGATACAATGAGCAGTTCTTC. The rearrangement uses TRBV12-3 or TRBV12-4 and TRBJ2-1; TRBD2 aligns across 11 bases. The CDR3 is made up of 15 amino acids. Trimming removed 6 bases from V and 4 bases from J; junction bases left unmatched: 5.

With regard to this clonotype: A much larger clone differs by one base, so this may be a read error. The V and J genes are TRBV5-1 and TRBJ2-6; TRBD1 matches 7 bases. The J call is doubtful: the DNA matches TRBJ2-7 better. Germline loops: CDR1 SGHRS, CDR2 YFSETQ. The CDR3 contains 15 residues. In DNA, the CDR3 is TGCGCCAGCAGCTTCATAACAGGGGTTGGCAATGAGCAGTACTTC. Its translation: CASSFITGVGNEQYF.

The sample holds a few counts of this clonotype. The V and J genes are TRBV6-1 and TRBJ2-3; D uncertain. Trimming removed 3 bases from V and 2 bases from J, with 18 bases in between. Germline lookup yields CDR1 MNHNS and CDR2 SASEGT. The CDR3 runs to 17 residues. The CDR3 DNA reads TGTGCCAGCAGTGATAGAGGCGGCGGAGACCTCACAGATACGCAGTATTTT. Residues: CASSDRGGGDLTDTQYF.

By sample share, this clonotype is medium-sized. This chain links TRBV7-6 with TRBJ1-5, with 7 bases aligning to TRBD1. With 5 bases clipped from V and 3 bases from J, the junction kept 25 bases outside the gene matches. The CDR3 runs to 21 residues. Germline V lookup: CDR1 SGHVS, CDR2 FNYEAQ. The DNA for the CDR3 is TGTGCCAGCAGCCCCCAACTGGCACAGGGGACGTCGCAACACTTCAATCAGCCCCAGCATTTT. This encodes CASSPQLAQGTSQHFNQPQHF.

By share of the sample, this clonotype is medium-sized. The DNA of the CDR3 is TGTGCCAGCAGTTCCTACTCAGGAGGGGACGCAGATACGCAGTATTTT. Protein sequence: CASSSYSGGDADTQYF. This sequence joins TRBV28 and TRBJ2-3, with D maybe TRBD2 (6 bases). This CDR3 is built from 16 residues. CDR1 and CDR2 from the germline V gene are MDHEN and SYDVKM. Trimming removed 4 bases at V and 4 bases at J, with 18 bases between.

This CDR3 is CASSLIHGNEQFF. The CDR3, as DNA: TGTGCCAGCAGCTTAATCCACGGCAATGAGCAGTTCTTC. J is TRBJ2-1 and V is TRBV7-2; D is undetermined. The CDR3 covers 13 residues. Germline assignment: CDR1 SGHTA and CDR2 FQGNSA. The V end was cut by 2 bases, the J end by 6 bases, with 8 bases between.

Concerning this clonotype: A junction end diverges from the germline sequence, so it may reflect a read error. The V call is TRBV7-6, the J call TRBJ2-5, with D perhaps TRBD2 (8 bases). CDR3 length: 16 amino acids. CDR1 is SGHVS and CDR2 is FNYEAQ in the germline V gene. The CDR3 loop reads CASSPGGTGGRETQYF. In DNA form, the CDR3 reads TGTGCTAGCAGCCCAGGGGGGACGGGGGGGCGAGAGACCCAGTACTTC. The full variable domain, with the rest looked up from reference TRBV7-6 and TRBJ2-5, is GAGVSQSPRYKVTKRGQDVALRCDPISGHVSLYWYRQALGQGPEFLTYFNYEAQQDKSGLPNDRFSAERPEGSISTLTIQRTEQRDSAMYRCASSPGGTGGRETQYFGPGTRLLVL.

In this sample, this clonotype turned up a few times. The chain recombines TRBV27 with TRBJ2-4, with a tentative D call TRBD1 (5 bases). The CDR3 spans 14 residues. Germline V gene lookup returns CDR1 MNHEY and CDR2 SMNVEV (reference sequence). Deletions cut 2 bases from V and 7 bases from J, with 12 bases between. CDR3 nucleotides: TGTGCCAGCAGTTTACAGGGATCTGGGAACATTCAGTACTTC. It specifies CASSLQGSGNIQYF.

The CDR3 protein is CASSFGVGETQYF. DNA for the CDR3: TGTGCCAGCAGTTTCGGTGTCGGGGAGACCCAGTACTTC. The chain uses TRBV12-3 or TRBV12-4 and TRBJ2-1; D remains ambiguous. The J call is doubtful: the DNA matches TRBJ2-5 better. CDR3 length: 13 residues.

The genes are TRBV7-6 and TRBJ2-3, with D hard to call. The CDR3 extends over 14 amino acids. The germline CDR1 and CDR2 sequences are SGHVS and FNYEAQ. Trimming cost V 3 bases and J 4 bases, with 11 bases left between them. CDR3 nucleotide sequence: TGTGCCAGCAGCTTGGCCTTGAGTCCAGATACGCAGTATTTT. It codes for CASSLALSPDTQYF.

This chain joins TRBV7-2 and TRBJ2-4, with 13 bases that match TRBD2. The closer fit of TRBJ2-7 to the DNA end suggests the J call may be wrong. Germline-derived CDR1 and CDR2 are SGHTA and FQGNSA. The CDR3 has 17 residues. The CDR3 sequence: CASSLGTSGGASSEQYF. The CDR3 DNA reads as TGTGCCAGCAGCTTAGGAACTAGCGGGGGGGCCTCTAGCGAGCAGTACTTC.

This clonotype appeared many times. The rearrangement uses TRBV19 and TRBJ2-6; D is possibly TRBD2 (6 bases). V lost 1 base and J lost 2, with 12 bases in between. Germline CDR1 LNHDA, CDR2 SQIVND (reference sequence). CDR3 length equals 17 residues. This CDR3 is CASSIVFRGTGANVLTF. Here the CDR3 DNA reads TGTGCCAGTAGTATAGTGTTCCGGGGGACTGGGGCCAACGTCCTGACTTTC.

This clonotype came up a few times. Because the CDR3 is missing its conserved closing phenylalanine or tryptophan, this is likely a read error. The limits of the CDR3 on the DNA are not certain, so only TCRdb's listed CDR3 is given. The chain carries TRBV12-5 and TRBJ1-1; TRBD1 was called by the table and not checked on the DNA. The CDR3 contains 11 residues when both ends are counted. The V gene's germline CDR1 is LGHNT and CDR2 FRNRAP. This CDR3 is CPLETSSSSGQ.

This clonotype was counted only a few times. No conserved phenylalanine or tryptophan ends this CDR3, so it is likely a read error. The DNA is omitted, as the CDR3 cannot be located on it reliably, and the CDR3 follows TCRdb's listing. The chain links TRBV5-6 to TRBJ2-1; TRBD1, as called in the table, went unchecked against the DNA. Germline V gene sequence: CDR1 SGHDT, CDR2 YYEEEE. A total of 17 residues make up the CDR3, ends included. The CDR3 sequence: CASSFQGIISYGYTFGS.

V usage is TRBV7-2 and J usage is TRBJ1-1, with D unclear. With 5 bases removed from V and 2 bases from J, the gap between germline ends came to 12 bases. CDR1 is SGHTA and CDR2 is FQGNSA in the germline V gene. The length of the CDR3 is 14 residues. CDR3 protein: CASSPGRRNTEAFF. CDR3 nucleotide sequence: TGTGCCAGCAGCCCTGGACGGAGAAACACTGAAGCTTTCTTT. The full variable domain, completed using reference TRBV7-2 and TRBJ1-1, is GAGVSQSPSNKVTEKGKDVELRCDPISGHTALYWYRQSLGQGLEFLIYFQGNSAPDKSGLPSDRFSAERTGGSVSTLTIQRTQQEDSAVYLCASSPGRRNTEAFFGQGTRLTVV.

This clonotype is judged large (0.1 to 1%). This chain joins TRBV7-2 and TRBJ1-2, with a possible D match to TRBD1 (5 bases). Germline-derived CDR1 and CDR2 are SGHTA and FQGNSA. Trimming removed 5 bases at V and 7 bases at J, with 11 bases between. The CDR3 runs to 12 residues. The CDR3 loop reads CASSKRGFGYTF. The CDR3 nucleotides read TGTGCCAGCAGCAAGAGGGGTTTTGGCTACACCTTC.

DNA of the CDR3: TGTGCCAGCAGCTTAGTTTCGTTCCCCTACGCTGAAGCTTTCTTT. Translation gives CASSLVSFPYAEAFF. The chain joins TRBV7-8 to TRBJ2-3, with D hard to call. The J call may be wrong; the DNA end is better matched by TRBJ1-1. The germline V gene encodes CDR1 SGHVS and CDR2 FQNEAQ. CDR3 length: 15 residues.

The CDR3 DNA follows: TGTGCCAGCAGCTTATCCGAGACCCAGTACTTC. Protein sequence: CASSLSETQYF. The gene calls are TRBV7-2 and TRBJ2-5; D gene uncertain. Deletions cut 2 bases from V and 5 bases from J, with 3 bases between. This CDR3 spans 11 amino acids. Germline values: CDR1 SGHTA, CDR2 FQGNSA.

This clonotype has at least ten counts. One end of the junction varies from germline; a read error may be responsible. Here the CDR3 DNA reads TGTGCCAGCAGCTTACTCCCAAGCTCCTATAATTCACCCCTCCACTTC. Encoded protein: CASSLLPSSYNSPLHF. The rearrangement uses TRBV5-8 and TRBJ1-6; no reliable D call. The CDR3 covers 16 residues. CDR1 and CDR2 (germline): SGHTS, YDEGEE.

This chain joins TRBV7-3 and TRBJ1-5, with D perhaps TRBD1 (5 bases). The germline gives CDR1 SGHTA, CDR2 FQGTGA. Deletions cut 2 bases from V and 2 bases from J, with 13 bases between. CDR3 length: 16 amino acids. For the CDR3, the DNA is TGTGCCAGCAGCTTAGGGGCCGGGGCGGGCAATCAGCCCCAGCATTTT. Translation gives CASSLGAGAGNQPQHF.

Judged by abundance, this clonotype is large. The genes are TRBV7-2 and TRBJ2-3; 9 bases agree with TRBD2. Germline CDR1 reads SGHTA; CDR2 reads FQGNSA. The V and J ends lost 1 base and 0 bases, in that order; junction bases with no gene match: 2. There are 16 residues in the CDR3. DNA for the CDR3: TGTGCCAGCAGCTTAGGTACTAGCGGGAGCACAGATACGCAGTATTTT. Translation gives CASSLGTSGSTDTQYF.

This clonotype was seen only a few times. The DNA of the CDR3 is TGCAGTGCTAACCACAGGGGGCGCCAGGGTGGCTACACCTTC. Translation gives CSANHRGRQGGYTF. The chain joins TRBV20-1 to TRBJ1-2; 9 bases map to TRBD1. The CDR3 has 14 residues. CDR1 and CDR2 (germline): DFQATT, SNEGSKA (reference sequence). V lost 4 bases to trimming and J lost 7 bases; unmatched junction nucleotides: 10.

This clonotype was counted a few times. The gene calls are TRBV7-8 and TRBJ2-7; D might be TRBD1 (5 bases). The DNA end lines up better with TRBJ1-2; the J call may be wrong. The CDR3 covers 12 residues. From germline, CDR1 is SGHVS and CDR2 FQNEAQ. The CDR3 DNA reads as TGTGCCAGCAGCTTAGCTGAGGGGCAGTACACCTTC. Amino acids: CASSLAEGQYTF.